The rows below give T cell receptor beta chains drawn from one sample of a study of cytomegalovirus exposure and HLA in healthy donors. Here immunoSEQ multiplex PCR was the method, and the copy in TCRdb shows in-frame clones only, minus some. Of about 82,000 clones in the sample, about three quarters were seen once. The sample was PBMCs. Source of these receptors: a man in his fifties or sixties in good health and CMV-seronegative. The CDR3 runs from the conserved cysteine through the conserved F or W. The D gene is left open where the match is weak. The size field is filled for only some rows; it gives once, few, many or a size class.

CDR3 protein	CDR3 DNA	clone size	D gene	J gene	V gene
CASSKSGTREAQYF	TGCGCCAGCAGCAAAAGCGGGACTCGGGAGGCCCAGTACTTC	once	TRBD2	TRBJ2-5	TRBV5-1
CASSDPDRGNYEQYF	TGTGCCAGCAGTGATCCGGACAGGGGGAACTACGAGCAGTACTTC	.	TRBD1	TRBJ2-7	TRBV25-1
CATSRDRGLNEKLFF	TGTGCCACCAGCAGAGATCGGGGACTGAATGAAAAACTGTTTTTT	.	.	TRBJ1-4	TRBV15
CASKSLAGVEYNEQFF	TGTGCCAGTAAGAGCCTAGCGGGAGTAGAGTACAATGAGCAGTTCTTC	.	TRBD2	TRBJ2-1	TRBV19
CASSLTVQETQYF	TGTGCCAGCAGCCTGACAGTTCAAGAGACCCAGTACTTC	.	.	TRBJ2-5	TRBV5-6
CASSIPPRVAGNTGELFF	TGTGCCAGTAGTATACCCCCCCGGGTAGCGGGGAACACCGGGGAGCTGTTTTTT	.	TRBD2	TRBJ2-2	TRBV19
CASREPHGYTF	TGTGCCAGCCGGGAGCCCCATGGCTACACCTTC	once	.	TRBJ1-2	TRBV9
CASSPTGTNSGQYF	TGTGCCAGCAGCCCGACAGGGACAAACTCAGGGCAGTACTTC	few	TRBD1	TRBJ2-7	TRBV5-5
CASSLAGQGATEQFF	TGCGCCAGCAGCTTGGCAGGACAGGGGGCTACTGAGCAGTTCTTC	.	TRBD1	TRBJ2-1	TRBV5-1
CASSISSGRYEQFF	TGTGCCAGTAGTATAAGTAGCGGGAGGTATGAGCAGTTCTTC	.	TRBD2	TRBJ2-1	TRBV19
CASRGQIDNEKLFF	TGTGCCAGCAGGGGACAAATCGATAATGAAAAACTGTTTTTT	.	.	TRBJ1-4	TRBV2
CASSFSTSGRPGTQYF	TGTGCCAGCAGTTTTTCGACTAGCGGGAGGCCAGGGACGCAGTATTTT	few	TRBD2	TRBJ2-3	TRBV28
CASSLGGQLMTYGYTF	TGCGCCAGCAGCTTGGGGGGACAGCTGATGACCTATGGCTACACCTTC	once	TRBD1	TRBJ1-2	TRBV5-1
CASRSGTGGPSNQPQHF	TGTGCCAGCAGATCCGGGACAGGGGGCCCTAGCAATCAGCCCCAGCATTTT	.	TRBD1	TRBJ1-5	TRBV5-5
CSAGGMGNEQFF	TGCAGCGCGGGAGGTATGGGCAATGAGCAGTTCTTC	.	TRBD2	TRBJ2-1	TRBV29-1
CATSRDKAGGKAEAFF	TGTGCCACCAGCAGAGATAAAGCAGGGGGTAAAGCTGAAGCTTTCTTT	.	TRBD1	TRBJ1-1	TRBV15
CASSSRQDGGETQYF	TGCGCCAGCAGCTCCAGACAGGACGGGGGGGAGACCCAGTACTTC	.	.	TRBJ2-5	TRBV5-1
CAGGYGGTDTQYF	TGTGCCGGAGGCTATGGAGGCACAGATACGCAGTATTTT	.	.	TRBJ2-3	TRBV2
CASTGSGNYNSPLHF	TGTGCCAGCACAGGCTCGGGGAACTATAATTCACCCCTCCACTTT	once	.	TRBJ1-6	TRBV2
CASSPQPGQSYEQYF	TGTGCCAGCTCACCACAACCGGGACAGTCCTACGAGCAGTACTTC	once	TRBD1	TRBJ2-7	TRBV18
CASSVRGLDGELFF	TGTGCCAGCAGTGTCAGGGGGCTAGACGGGGAGCTGTTTTTT	.	TRBD1	TRBJ2-2	TRBV25-1
CASSLSGQKYEQYF	TGTGCCAGCAGCTTATCCGGACAGAAGTACGAGCAGTACTTC	few	.	TRBJ2-7	TRBV7-8
CASSYSQGQSSYNSPLHF	TGTGCCAGCAGCTATTCGCAGGGCCAAAGCTCCTATAATTCACCCCTCCACTTT	.	.	TRBJ1-6	TRBV7-9
CASSPAGDRGSGYTF	TGCGCCAGCAGCCCGGCAGGGGACAGGGGATCGGGCTACACCTTC	.	TRBD1	TRBJ1-2	TRBV5-1
CAISPGQGEPGANVLTF	TGTGCCATCAGCCCGGGACAGGGGGAACCCGGGGCCAACGTCCTGACTTTC	few	TRBD1	TRBJ2-6	TRBV10-3